The clone carrying this T cell receptor (beta chain) was detected only a few times. One entry per CDR3 protein, called by TCRdb with MiXCR from the RT-PCR reads. The table records hundreds of thousands of distinct CDR3 sequences, about 14% of them present only once. Germline V gene sequence: CDR1 MNHEY, CDR2 SVGAGI. V lost 3 bases to trimming and J lost 4 bases, with 4 bases between them. The CDR3 has 13 residues. Material: memory CD4+ T cells from blood. This receptor was obtained from a female donor in good health, serving as a healthy control. The chain links TRBV6-5 to TRBJ2-6; D is undetermined. The CDR3 reads CASSYLGANVLTF. CDR3 nucleotide sequence: TGTGCCAGCAGTTATTTGGGGGCCAACGTCCTGACTTTC.